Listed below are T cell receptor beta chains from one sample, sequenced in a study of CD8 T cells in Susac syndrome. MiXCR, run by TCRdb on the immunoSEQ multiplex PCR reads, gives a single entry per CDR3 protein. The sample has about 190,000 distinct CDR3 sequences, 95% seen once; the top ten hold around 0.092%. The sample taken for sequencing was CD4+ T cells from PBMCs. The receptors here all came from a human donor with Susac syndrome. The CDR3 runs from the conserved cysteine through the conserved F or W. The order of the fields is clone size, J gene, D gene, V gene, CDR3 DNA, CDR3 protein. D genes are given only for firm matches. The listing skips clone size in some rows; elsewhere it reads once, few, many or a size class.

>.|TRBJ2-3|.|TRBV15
TGTGCCACCAGCAGACCCTCAGGTGCGGATTTGACCTATGAGCAGTATTTT
CATSRPSGADLTYEQYF
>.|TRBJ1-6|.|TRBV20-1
TGCAGTGCTAGAGATCGGGTTCGAGGTTCTTCACCCCTCCACTTT
CSARDRVRGSSPLHF
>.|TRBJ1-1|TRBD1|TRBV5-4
TGTGCCAGCAGCCCCAATGCCGGGACAGGGGGCGACACTGAAGCTTTCTTT
CASSPNAGTGGDTEAFF
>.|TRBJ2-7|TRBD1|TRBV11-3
TGTGCCAGCAGCTTTGGGCAGGGGGCGGCCTACGAGCAGTACTTC
CASSFGQGAAYEQYF
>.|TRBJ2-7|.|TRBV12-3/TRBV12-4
TGTGCCAGCGGGGAATGGTACTTC
CASGEWYF
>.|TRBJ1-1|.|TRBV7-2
TGTGCCAGCAGCTGGGGGGGACCGGGGTCCGTGAGAGCTTTCTTT
CASSWGGPGSVRAFF
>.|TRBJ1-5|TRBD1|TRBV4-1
TGCGCCAGCAGCCAACCTCCCGGACAGGGGTGGGGCGGGCAGCCCCAGCATTTT
CASSQPPGQGWGGQPQHF
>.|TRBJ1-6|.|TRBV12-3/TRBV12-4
TGTGCCAGCAGCCTTGCAGGGGCCGAGTCACCCCTCCACTTT
CASSLAGAESPLHF
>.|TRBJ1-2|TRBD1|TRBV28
TGTGCCAGCAGTTTTGGACAGGGTATCTATGGCTACACCTTC
CASSFGQGIYGYTF
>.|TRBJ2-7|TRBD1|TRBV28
TGTGCCAGCAGTATTCCGGGACAGAAAGCCTACGAGCAGTACTTC
CASSIPGQKAYEQYF
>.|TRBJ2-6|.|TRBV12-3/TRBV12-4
TGTGCCAGCAGTCCACCGGGTCTCTCCTCTGGGGCCAACGTCCTGACTTTC
CASSPPGLSSGANVLTF
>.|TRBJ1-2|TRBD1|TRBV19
TGTGCCAGTAGGGGAGGACAGGGATGGTATGGCTACACCTTC
CASRGGQGWYGYTF
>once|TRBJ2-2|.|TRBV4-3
TGCGCCAGCAGCCAGAACAGGGAGGTGGCCGGGGAGCTGTTTTTT
CASSQNREVAGELFF
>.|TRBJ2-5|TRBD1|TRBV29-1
TGCAGCGTCGCAACAGGGGGCGCGGTTGAGACCCAGTACTTC
CSVATGGAVETQYF
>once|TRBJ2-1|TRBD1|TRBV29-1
TGCAGCGAAACTCTCGGGACAGAACCCTACAATGAGCAGTTCTTC
CSETLGTEPYNEQFF
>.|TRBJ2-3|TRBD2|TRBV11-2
TGTGCCAGCAGCTTTTCACTAGCGGGGGCGGGATCGGATACGCAGTATTTT
CASSFSLAGAGSDTQYF
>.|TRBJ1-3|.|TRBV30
TGTGCCTGGAGCAGCGTCCAGGGCATCTCTGGAAACACCATATATTTT
CAWSSVQGISGNTIYF
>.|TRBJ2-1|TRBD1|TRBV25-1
TGTGCCAGCAGTGAATCCGGGACAGGGGCCTACAATGAGCAGTTCTTC
CASSESGTGAYNEQFF
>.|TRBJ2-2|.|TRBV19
TGTGCCAGTAGTCTCCCGGGGGGCCAAAGAACCGGGGAGCTGTTTTTT
CASSLPGGQRTGELFF
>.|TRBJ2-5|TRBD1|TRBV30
TGTGCCTGGGCTAACAGGGGCTGGGAGACCCAGTACTTC
CAWANRGWETQYF
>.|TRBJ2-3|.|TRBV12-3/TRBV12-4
TGTGCCAGCAGTCCGGGCGGTCCCGGGGGGACACGAGATACGCAGTATTTT
CASSPGGPGGTRDTQYF
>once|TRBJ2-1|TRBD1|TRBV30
TGTGCCTGGAGAGGACAGGGGGCGTTGAATGAGCAGTTCTTC
CAWRGQGALNEQFF
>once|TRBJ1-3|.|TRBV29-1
TGCAGCGTTGTGGAGGGCGCGGGAGGAAACACCATATATTTT
CSVVEGAGGNTIYF
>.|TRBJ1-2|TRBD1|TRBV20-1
TGCAGTGCGCGGACAGGGGTCTATGGCTACACCTTC
CSARTGVYGYTF
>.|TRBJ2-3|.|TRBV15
TGTGCCACCAGCAGAGCTGGTGCAGATACGCAGTATTTT
CATSRAGADTQYF
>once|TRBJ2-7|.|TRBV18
TGTGCCAGCTCACCAGGTCGGGTGATCTCCTACGAGCAGTACTTC
CASSPGRVISYEQYF
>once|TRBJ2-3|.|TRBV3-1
TGTGCCAGCAGCCAAGAGGTAGCCATCGCAGATACGCAGTATTTT
CASSQEVAIADTQYF
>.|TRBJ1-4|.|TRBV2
TGTGCCAGCAGTCGGGACGGAACTAATGAAAAACTGTTTTTT
CASSRDGTNEKLFF
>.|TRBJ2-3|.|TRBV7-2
TGTGCCAGCAGCTTAGACGTATCGAGCACAGATACGCAGTATTTT
CASSLDVSSTDTQYF
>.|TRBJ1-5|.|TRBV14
TGTGCCAGCGGTTCGAGAAGGAGCAATCAGCCCCAGCATTTT
CASGSRRSNQPQHF
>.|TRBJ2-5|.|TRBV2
TGTGCCAGCAGTCAAAGGGGCACCCAAGAGACCCAGTACTTC
CASSQRGTQETQYF
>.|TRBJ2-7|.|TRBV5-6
TGTGCCAGCAGCGGTGAAGTATCCCTGCGGAGCTACGAGCAGTACTTC
CASSGEVSLRSYEQYF